This T cell receptor beta chain was found in a study of T cells in Graves' hyperthyroidism and ophthalmopathy. From RNA transcripts, TCR beta CDR3 regions were amplified. The HTBI primer set was used in a first-round RT-PCR of the TCR CDR3. Via MiXCR, TCRdb re-called the multiplex PCR reads, giving one row per CDR3 protein. The table has 400,000 to 550,000 distinct CDR3 sequences, 13% to 15% seen once; the top ten hold 17%. Regarding the study as a whole: The model predicted ophthalmopathy a median approximately six months before onset. Researchers found most expanded thyroid clonotypes above 0.001 in blood as well.

Subjects aged 18 to 65 presented with newly diagnosed hyperthyroidism of less than 2 months' duration. Fresh peripheral blood, under 11 ml, yielded the PBMCs. This clonotype was counted a few times. Antigen unknown. Sequenced: blood. The clonotype was recovered from a woman in her late teens or twenties with Graves' hyperthyroidism.

CDR3 sequence: CASSEPLNQPQHF. The CDR3 nucleotides are TGTGCCAGCAGTGAACCACTTAATCAGCCCCAGCATTTT. The chain links TRBV6-1 to TRBJ1-5; D is unresolved. This CDR3 spans 13 amino acids. Trimming removed 2 bases at V and 4 bases at J, with 6 bases between. CDR1 and CDR2 (germline): MNHNS, SASEGT.